Listed here is a single T cell receptor (beta chain). The sample comes from a study of glioma-infiltrating T cells after dendritic cell vaccination. Study in general: Patients had newly diagnosed or recurrent glioblastoma and received dendritic cell vaccines. Treatment, given 2003 to 2012, was autologous tumor lysate-pulsed dendritic cell vaccination. Monocyte-derived dendritic cells, cultured approximately 7 days with IL-4 and GM-CSF, were pulsed with autologous tumor lysate.

Stated time point: after dendritic cell vaccination, including at tumor progression/relapse. Using immunoSEQ multiplex PCR, the repertoire was profiled, and TCRdb retains in-frame clones only, with some absent. The sample lists 50,000 to 75,000 clones, roughly 84% occurring once. The sample here was blood, taken after dendritic cell vaccination. The TCR originated in a human donor with glioblastoma.

This CDR3 is CSVEEGGQGSNEQFF. CDR3 DNA sequence: TGCAGCGTTGAAGAGGGGGGACAGGGTAGCAATGAGCAGTTCTTC. The J gene is TRBJ2-1, the V gene TRBV29-1, with 9 nucleotides matching TRBD1. CDR1 SQVTM and CDR2 ANQGSEA come from the germline V gene. V dropped 0 bases and J dropped 6; count of bases not matched to a gene: 6. CDR3 length equals 15 residues.